Below, one T cell receptor beta chain is given with its context. Its antigen is currently unknown. The data were taken from a study of CD8 T cells in ankylosing spondylitis. TCRdb used MiXCR to reprocess the 5' RACE reads, holding one entry per CDR3 protein. The sample has 400,000 to 450,000 distinct CDR3 sequences, 17% seen once. Study-wide findings and caveats: Characteristic of ankylosing spondylitis blood, it appeared, was a TCR beta motif comprising about eight highly homologous variants. In ankylosing spondylitis patients, matched synovial fluid reportedly showed significant enrichment of disease-linked clones. Earlier literature documents some of the motif variants in reactive arthritis synovial fluid and blood.

Sample: blood, either unsorted or a sorted T cell fraction (not recorded which). The receptor was derived from a male donor with ankylosing spondylitis.

The chain's CDR3 is CASSLYAGGSYNEQFF. The CDR3 DNA follows: TGTGCCAGCAGCTTGTATGCCGGGGGTTCCTACAATGAGCAGTTCTTC. V usage is TRBV5-6 and J usage is TRBJ2-1; the D gene is possibly TRBD2 (6 bases). V gave up 1 base and J gave up 1 base, with 12 bases separating them. Germline values: CDR1 SGHDT, CDR2 YYEEEE. There are 16 residues in the CDR3.